This T cell receptor (beta chain) derives from a study of T cell repertoires in cytomegalovirus infection. TCRdb passed the reads through MiXCR, listing each CDR3 protein once. The data show approximately 390,000 distinct CDR3 sequences, around a third seen once. Study results and limitations: Ex vivo, HLA-C-restricted CMV-specific TCR beta clonotypes prevailed over the rest of the response.

This clonotype was detected a few times. Antigen unknown. The CDR3 spans 13 residues. From germline, CDR1 is MNHNS and CDR2 SASEGT. Trimming left V 6 bases short and J 1 base short, with 6 bases between. The clonotype comes from a human donor in good health (CMV status not recorded). Some clones in this sample may be carry-over from other donors' samples. Sequencing was performed on cultured PBMCs, taken from culture after CMV antigen stimulation. The chain couples TRBV6-1 to TRBJ2-2; D is unresolved. As DNA, the CDR3 is TGTGCCAGCAGCACACTGAACACCGGGGAGCTGTTTTTT. Residues: CASSTLNTGELFF.